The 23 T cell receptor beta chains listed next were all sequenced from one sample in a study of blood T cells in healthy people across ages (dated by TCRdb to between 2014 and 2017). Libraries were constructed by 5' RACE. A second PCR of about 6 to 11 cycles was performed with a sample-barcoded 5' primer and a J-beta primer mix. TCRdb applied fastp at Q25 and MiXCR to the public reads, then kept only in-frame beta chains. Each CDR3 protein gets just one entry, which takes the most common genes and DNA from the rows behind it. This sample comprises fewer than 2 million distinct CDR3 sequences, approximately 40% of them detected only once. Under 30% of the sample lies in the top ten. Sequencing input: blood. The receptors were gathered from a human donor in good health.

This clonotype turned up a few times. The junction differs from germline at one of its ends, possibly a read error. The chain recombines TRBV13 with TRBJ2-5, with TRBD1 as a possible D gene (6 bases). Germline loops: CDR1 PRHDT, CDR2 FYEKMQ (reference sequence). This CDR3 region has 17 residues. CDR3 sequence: CASSLNAGELSEETQYF. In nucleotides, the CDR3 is TGCGCCAGCAGCTTAAACGCAGGGGAGTTGTCGGAAGAGACCCAGTACTTC.

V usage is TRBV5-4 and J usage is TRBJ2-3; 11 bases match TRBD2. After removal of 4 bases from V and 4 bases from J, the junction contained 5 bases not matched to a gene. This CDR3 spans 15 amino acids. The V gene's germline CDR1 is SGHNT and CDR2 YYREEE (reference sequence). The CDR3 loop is CASSMGLAEADTQYF. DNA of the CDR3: TGTGCCAGCAGCATGGGACTAGCGGAGGCAGATACGCAGTATTTT.

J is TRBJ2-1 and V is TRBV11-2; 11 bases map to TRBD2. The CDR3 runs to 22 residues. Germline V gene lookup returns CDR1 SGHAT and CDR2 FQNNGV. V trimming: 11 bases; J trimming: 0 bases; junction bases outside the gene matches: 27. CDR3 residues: CADSLGSAPGLAALSSYNEQFF. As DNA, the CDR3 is TGTGCCGACAGCTTAGGATCCGCACCGGGACTAGCGGCCCTTTCCTCCTACAATGAGCAGTTCTTC.

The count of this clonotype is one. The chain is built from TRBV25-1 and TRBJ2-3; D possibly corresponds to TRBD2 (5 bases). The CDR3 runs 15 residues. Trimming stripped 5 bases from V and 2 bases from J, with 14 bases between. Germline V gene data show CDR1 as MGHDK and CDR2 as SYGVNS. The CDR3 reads CASSPPSGNTDTQYF. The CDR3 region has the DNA TGTGCCAGCAGTCCCCCATCGGGAAACACAGATACGCAGTATTTT.

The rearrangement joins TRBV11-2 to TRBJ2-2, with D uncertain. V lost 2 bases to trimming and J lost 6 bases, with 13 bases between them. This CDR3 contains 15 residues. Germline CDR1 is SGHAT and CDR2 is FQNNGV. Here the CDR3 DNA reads TGTGCCAGCAGCTTACTGTCGGCTACGTCCGGGGAGCTGTTTTTT. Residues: CASSLLSATSGELFF.

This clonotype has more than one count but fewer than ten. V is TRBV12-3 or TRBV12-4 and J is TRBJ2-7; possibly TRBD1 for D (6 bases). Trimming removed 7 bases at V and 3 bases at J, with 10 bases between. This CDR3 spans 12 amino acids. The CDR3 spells CASKMDSYEQYF. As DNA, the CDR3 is TGTGCCAGCAAAATGGACAGCTACGAGCAGTACTTC.

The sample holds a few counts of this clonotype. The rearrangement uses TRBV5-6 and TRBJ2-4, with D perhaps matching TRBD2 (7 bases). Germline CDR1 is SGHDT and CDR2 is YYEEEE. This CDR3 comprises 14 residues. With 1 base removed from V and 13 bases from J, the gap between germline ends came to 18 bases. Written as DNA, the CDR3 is TGTGCCAGCAGCTTGCCAGGGGTACCGCGGGAGCAGTACTTC. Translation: CASSLPGVPREQYF.

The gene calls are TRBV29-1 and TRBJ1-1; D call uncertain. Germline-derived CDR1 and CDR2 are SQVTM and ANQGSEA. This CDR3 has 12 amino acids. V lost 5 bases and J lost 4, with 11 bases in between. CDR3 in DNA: TGCAGCGTTCGGGGAGGGAGCACTGAAGCTTTCTTT. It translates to CSVRGGSTEAFF.

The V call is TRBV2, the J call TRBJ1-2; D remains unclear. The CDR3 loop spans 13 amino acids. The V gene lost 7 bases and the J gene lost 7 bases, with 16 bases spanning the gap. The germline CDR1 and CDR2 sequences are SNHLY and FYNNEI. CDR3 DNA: TGTGCCAGCAAGGGCACAGCCGTATCTGGCTACACCTTC. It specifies CASKGTAVSGYTF.

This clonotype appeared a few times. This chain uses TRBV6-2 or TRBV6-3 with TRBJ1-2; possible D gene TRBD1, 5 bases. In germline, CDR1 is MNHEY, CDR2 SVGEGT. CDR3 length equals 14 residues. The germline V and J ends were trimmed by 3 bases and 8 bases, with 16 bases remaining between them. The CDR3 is CASSYTLGREGYTF. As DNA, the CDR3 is TGTGCCAGCAGTTATACCCTCGGCAGGGAAGGCTACACCTTC.

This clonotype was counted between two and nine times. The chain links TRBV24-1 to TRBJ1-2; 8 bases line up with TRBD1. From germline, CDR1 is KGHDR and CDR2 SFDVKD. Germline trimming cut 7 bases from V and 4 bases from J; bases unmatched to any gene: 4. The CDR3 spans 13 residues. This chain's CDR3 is CATSRQGSYGYTF. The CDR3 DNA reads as TGTGCCACCAGCCGACAGGGGAGCTATGGCTACACCTTC.

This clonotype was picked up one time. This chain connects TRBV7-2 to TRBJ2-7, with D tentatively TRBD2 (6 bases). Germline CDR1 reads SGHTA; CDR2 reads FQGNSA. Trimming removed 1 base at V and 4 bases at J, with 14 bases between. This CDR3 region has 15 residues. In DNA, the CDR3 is TGTGCCAGCAGCTTAGTCCGACTAGAGGGTTACGAGCAGTACTTC. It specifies CASSLVRLEGYEQYF.

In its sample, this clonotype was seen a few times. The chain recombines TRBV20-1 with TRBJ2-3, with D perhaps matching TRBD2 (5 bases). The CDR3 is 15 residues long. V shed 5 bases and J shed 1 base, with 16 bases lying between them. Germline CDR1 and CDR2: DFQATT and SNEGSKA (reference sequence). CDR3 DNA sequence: TGCAGTGCTGCCGAGATTGAGAGGGGCACAGATACGCAGTATTTT. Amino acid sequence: CSAAEIERGTDTQYF.

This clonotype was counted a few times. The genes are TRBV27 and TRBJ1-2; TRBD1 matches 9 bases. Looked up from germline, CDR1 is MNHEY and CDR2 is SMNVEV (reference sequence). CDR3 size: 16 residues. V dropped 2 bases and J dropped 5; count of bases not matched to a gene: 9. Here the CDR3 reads CASSLAGQGKSYGYTF. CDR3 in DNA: TGTGCCAGCAGTTTAGCGGGACAGGGAAAGAGTTATGGCTACACCTTC.

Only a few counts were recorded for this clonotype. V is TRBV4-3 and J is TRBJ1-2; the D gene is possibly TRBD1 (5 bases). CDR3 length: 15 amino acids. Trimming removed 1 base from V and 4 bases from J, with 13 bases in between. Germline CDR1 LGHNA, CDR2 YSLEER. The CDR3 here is CASSQARARFYGYTF. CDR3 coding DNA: TGCGCCAGCAGCCAAGCCAGGGCCCGGTTCTATGGCTACACCTTC.

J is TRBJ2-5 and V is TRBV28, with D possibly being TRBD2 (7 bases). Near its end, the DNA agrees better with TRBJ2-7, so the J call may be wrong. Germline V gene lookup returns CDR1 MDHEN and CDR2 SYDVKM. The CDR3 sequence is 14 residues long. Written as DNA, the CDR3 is TGTGCCAGCAGTCCCGAGGGGGGGGTCGACGAGCAGTACTTC. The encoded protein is CASSPEGGVDEQYF.

In DNA, the CDR3 is TGCGCCAGCAGCCAACTAGCGGGGGGGTCCTATGGCTACACCTTC. The encoded protein is CASSQLAGGSYGYTF. The chain is built from TRBV4-3 and TRBJ1-2, with a weak D call TRBD1 (5 bases). Germline assignment: CDR1 LGHNA and CDR2 YSLEER. V shed 2 bases and J shed 4 bases, with 14 bases lying between them. The CDR3 is 15 amino acids.

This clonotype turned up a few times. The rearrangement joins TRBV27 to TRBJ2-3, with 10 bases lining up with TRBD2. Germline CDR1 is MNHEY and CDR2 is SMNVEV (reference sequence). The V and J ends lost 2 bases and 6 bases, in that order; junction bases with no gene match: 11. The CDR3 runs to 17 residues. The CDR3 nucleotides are TGTGCCAGCAGTTTAGCCCTAGCGGGGGCGAGGGGGGATACGCAGTATTTT. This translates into CASSLALAGARGDTQYF.

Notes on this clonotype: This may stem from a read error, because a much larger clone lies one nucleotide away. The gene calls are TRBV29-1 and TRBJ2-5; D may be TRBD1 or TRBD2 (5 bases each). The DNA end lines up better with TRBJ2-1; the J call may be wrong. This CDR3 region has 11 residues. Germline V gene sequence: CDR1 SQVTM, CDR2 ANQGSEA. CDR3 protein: CSAGPQETQFF. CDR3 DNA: TGCAGCGCGGGGCCTCAAGAGACCCAGTTCTTC.

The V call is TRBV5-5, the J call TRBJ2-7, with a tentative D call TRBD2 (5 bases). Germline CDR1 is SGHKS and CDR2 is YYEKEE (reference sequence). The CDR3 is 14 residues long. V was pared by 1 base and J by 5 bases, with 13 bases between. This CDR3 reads CASSLSFGVHEQYF. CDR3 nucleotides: TGTGCCAGCAGCTTGAGCTTCGGGGTCCACGAGCAGTACTTC.

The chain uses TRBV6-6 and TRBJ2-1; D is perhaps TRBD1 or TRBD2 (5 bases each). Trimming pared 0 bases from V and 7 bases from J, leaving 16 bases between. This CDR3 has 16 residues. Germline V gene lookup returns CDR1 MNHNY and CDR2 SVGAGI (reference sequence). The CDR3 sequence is CASSYSGFGTLNEQFF. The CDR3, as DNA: TGTGCCAGCAGTTACTCGGGGTTTGGGACCCTTAATGAGCAGTTCTTC.

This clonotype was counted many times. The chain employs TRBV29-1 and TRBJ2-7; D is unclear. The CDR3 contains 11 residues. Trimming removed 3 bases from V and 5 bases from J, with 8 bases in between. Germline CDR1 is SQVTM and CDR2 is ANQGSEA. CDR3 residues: CSVDNKDEQYF. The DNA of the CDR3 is TGCAGCGTTGATAATAAGGACGAGCAGTACTTC.

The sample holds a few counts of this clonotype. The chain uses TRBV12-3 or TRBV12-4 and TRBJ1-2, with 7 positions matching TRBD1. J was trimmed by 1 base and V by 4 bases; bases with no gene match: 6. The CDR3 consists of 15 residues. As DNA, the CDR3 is TGTGCCAGCAGTTCAGACAGGGCGGGTAACTATGGCTACACCTTC. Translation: CASSSDRAGNYGYTF.